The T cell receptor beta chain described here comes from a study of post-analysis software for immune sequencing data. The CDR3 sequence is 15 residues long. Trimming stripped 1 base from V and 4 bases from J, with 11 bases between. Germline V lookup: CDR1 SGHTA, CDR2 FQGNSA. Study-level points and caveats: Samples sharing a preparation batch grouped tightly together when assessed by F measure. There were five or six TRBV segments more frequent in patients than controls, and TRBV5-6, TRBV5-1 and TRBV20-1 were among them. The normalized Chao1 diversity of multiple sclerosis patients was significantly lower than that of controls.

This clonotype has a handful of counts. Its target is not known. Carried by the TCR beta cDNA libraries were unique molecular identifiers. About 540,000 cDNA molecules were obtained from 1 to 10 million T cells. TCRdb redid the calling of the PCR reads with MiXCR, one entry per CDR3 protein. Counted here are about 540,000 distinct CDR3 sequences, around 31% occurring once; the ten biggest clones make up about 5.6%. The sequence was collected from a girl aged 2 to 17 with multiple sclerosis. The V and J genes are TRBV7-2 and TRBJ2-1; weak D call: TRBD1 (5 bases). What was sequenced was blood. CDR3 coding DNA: TGTGCCAGCAGCTTAGATAGGGGCCTTTACAATGAGCAGTTCTTC. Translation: CASSLDRGLYNEQFF.